These T cell receptor beta chains were read from a single sample in a study of blood T cell repertoires in COVID-19. Profiling relied on immunoSEQ multiplex PCR, and the TCRdb table lists in-frame clones only, not all of them. Here the sample spans more than 95,000 clones, roughly 85% being singletons. Sequencing input: peripheral blood. These receptors all stem from a woman older than 75 with acute or convalescent COVID-19. CDR3s include the opening cysteine and the closing phenylalanine or tryptophan. Fields, in order: V gene, J gene, clone size, D gene, CDR3 DNA, CDR3 protein. The D gene is left open where the match is weak. Rows give clone size only sometimes, using once, few, many, or a class for an expanded clone.

>TRBV27|TRBJ1-5|NA|NA
TGTGCCAGCAGTTCCTACTCCCGCGGGGGAAATCAGCCCCAGCATTTT
CASSSYSRGGNQPQHF
>TRBV2|TRBJ1-2|NA|NA
TGTGCCAGCAGTGAAGCTCCCACGGGGCGGGACGGCTACACCTTC
CASSEAPTGRDGYTF
>TRBV18|TRBJ1-5|NA|NA
TGTGCCAGCTCACCACTAGATAGCAATCAGCCCCAGCATTTT
CASSPLDSNQPQHF
>TRBV2|TRBJ1-2|few|TRBD1
TGTGCCAGCAGGGACAGGCCGAGCTATGGCTACACCTTC
CASRDRPSYGYTF
>TRBV18|TRBJ2-3|NA|NA
TGTGCCAGCTCACCATCGGGACAAGAAGATACGCAGTATTTT
CASSPSGQEDTQYF
>TRBV5-1|TRBJ2-3|NA|NA
TGCGCCAGCAGCTTGGGGCTAGCGTTGTCAGATACGCAGTATTTT
CASSLGLALSDTQYF
>TRBV6-1|TRBJ2-5|NA|TRBD1
TGTGCCAGCAGTGAACTAGGGGGCGGTCCCCAAGAGACCCAGTACTTC
CASSELGGGPQETQYF
>TRBV18|TRBJ2-6|NA|NA
TGTGCCAGCTCACTGACAGCCGATACATCTGGGGCCAACGTCCTGACTTTC
CASSLTADTSGANVLTF
>TRBV4-1|TRBJ1-6|NA|TRBD1
TGCGCCAGCAGCCAACCAGGGGGACTTGATGATTCACCCCTCCACTTT
CASSQPGGLDDSPLHF
>TRBV11-2|TRBJ1-1|NA|NA
TGTGCCAGCAGGCTTATCCGGAGTAGCACTGAAGCTTTCTTT
CASRLIRSSTEAFF
>TRBV7-2|TRBJ1-6|NA|NA
TGTGCCAGCAGCTTAGTAGGGGCCACCAATTCACCCCTCCACTTT
CASSLVGATNSPLHF
>TRBV19|TRBJ1-2|NA|NA
TGTGCCAGTAAGAATAGGGGCCCGAGGACTAACTATGGCTACACCTTC
CASKNRGPRTNYGYTF
>TRBV10-1|TRBJ1-1|NA|NA
TGCGCCAGCAAGGCACCCGGGGGCACTGAAGCTTTCTTT
CASKAPGGTEAFF
>TRBV12-5|TRBJ1-2|NA|TRBD1
TGTGCTAGTGGTTTGGGTCAGGGGGTCTTCTATGGCTACACCTTC
CASGLGQGVFYGYTF
>TRBV7-2|TRBJ1-2|NA|TRBD1
TGTGCCAGCAGCTCGACAGGGGGAGTGGGCTACACCTTC
CASSSTGGVGYTF
>TRBV9|TRBJ1-2|NA|TRBD1
TGTGCCAGCAGCCTCCGGGGACAGGGTGGCTATGGCTACACCTTC
CASSLRGQGGYGYTF
>TRBV5-1|TRBJ2-1|NA|NA
TGCGCCAGCAGCTTCCCCTCCGGGAGCTACAATGAGCAGTTCTTC
CASSFPSGSYNEQFF
>TRBV10-2|TRBJ1-1|NA|NA
TGCGCCAGCAGTGCCCCAAGAACGGTAGCTTTCTTT
CASSAPRTVAFF
>TRBV27|TRBJ1-2|NA|TRBD1
TGTGCCACAACGCCGGGACAGGGGGCGAAACATTATGGCTACACCTTC
CATTPGQGAKHYGYTF
>TRBV5-4|TRBJ1-6|NA|NA
TGTGCCAGCAGCGTCCGGGGTTCACCCCTCCACTTT
CASSVRGSPLHF
>TRBV6-2/TRBV6-3|TRBJ2-1|NA|NA
TGTGCCAGCAGTTTGGACAGCTACAATGAGCAGTTCTTC
CASSLDSYNEQFF
>TRBV19|TRBJ1-5|NA|NA
TGTGCCAGTCGCCCCCTGGAGGGTTTTAACCAGCCCCAGCATTTT
CASRPLEGFNQPQHF
>TRBV28|TRBJ1-5|NA|NA
TGTGCCAGCAGTTTGGGGCAACAACAGCCCCAGCATTTT
CASSLGQQQPQHF
>TRBV7-9|TRBJ1-2|NA|NA
TGTGCCAGCAGCTCGTTGGACACAAACTATGGCTACACCTTC
CASSSLDTNYGYTF
>TRBV5-1|TRBJ1-4|NA|NA
TGCGCCAGCAGCTCAGACAGTGCAACTAATGAAAAACTGTTTTTT
CASSSDSATNEKLFF
>TRBV29-1|TRBJ2-7|NA|NA
TGCAGCGTTGGACAGTCCTACGAGCAGTACTTC
CSVGQSYEQYF
>TRBV9|TRBJ2-5|NA|NA
TGTGCCAGCAGCGAGAGGGACATGGCGACCCAGTACTTC
CASSERDMATQYF
>TRBV28|TRBJ1-1|NA|NA
TGTGCCAGCAGCTCGCCCTCTGAGGTACGGAGAGCTTTCTTT
CASSSPSEVRRAFF
>TRBV6-6|TRBJ1-4|NA|NA
TGTGCCAGCAGTTCCCAGGTCCCAACTAATGAAAAACTGTTTTTT
CASSSQVPTNEKLFF
>TRBV4-1|TRBJ2-1|NA|TRBD2
TGCGCCAGCAGCCAAGCCGGGACTAGAAACAGTGAGCAGTTCTTC
CASSQAGTRNSEQFF
>TRBV6-5|TRBJ1-2|few|NA
TGTGCCAGCAGTACTTTCAACTATGGCTACACCTTC
CASSTFNYGYTF
>TRBV2|TRBJ2-7|NA|TRBD2
TGTGCCAGCAGTTCCCCTAGCGGGGGGTCCCCTTCCTACGAGCAGTACTTC
CASSSPSGGSPSYEQYF
>TRBV2|TRBJ1-3|NA|NA
TGTGCCAGCAGGCGGGAGGTTGGAAACACCATATATTTT
CASRREVGNTIYF
>TRBV5-4|TRBJ1-2|NA|TRBD1
TGTGCCAGCAGCTCGGTGACAGGGCGGGGTAACTATGGCTACACCTTC
CASSSVTGRGNYGYTF
>TRBV5-4|TRBJ1-2|NA|TRBD1
TGTGCCAGCAACCCGACAGGGGGCCCCTCCTATGGCTACACCTTC
CASNPTGGPSYGYTF
>TRBV25-1|TRBJ1-6|NA|TRBD1
TGTGCCAGCAGTGAGCCGGGACAGAGGTTGTCACCCCTCCACTTT
CASSEPGQRLSPLHF
>TRBV4-1|TRBJ1-6|NA|NA
TGCGCCAGCAGCCAACCTGCGGTTTCACCCCTCCACTTT
CASSQPAVSPLHF
>TRBV19|TRBJ2-5|NA|TRBD1
TGTGCCAGTAGTAGATACAGGGGGGCTGAAGAGACCCAGTACTTC
CASSRYRGAEETQYF
>TRBV19|TRBJ1-1|NA|TRBD1
TGTGCCAGTTCGGGACAGGGAAACACTGAAGCTTTCTTT
CASSGQGNTEAFF
>TRBV19|TRBJ2-3|NA|TRBD2
TGTGCCAGTAGTATTCGGACTAGCGGGGGACGCGGGGGGACGCAGTATTTT
CASSIRTSGGRGGTQYF
>TRBV5-1|TRBJ1-5|NA|TRBD1
TGCGCCAGCAGCTTGGATTCGGGGACAGGCAATCAGCCCCAGCATTTT
CASSLDSGTGNQPQHF
>TRBV5-6|TRBJ1-2|NA|TRBD1
TGTGCCAGCAGCTCGGACAGGGGGCATGGCTACACCTTC
CASSSDRGHGYTF
>TRBV6-5|TRBJ1-1|NA|NA
TGTGCCAGCAGTTCTTCAGGGTCCCCTGAAGCTTTCTTT
CASSSSGSPEAFF
>TRBV7-8|TRBJ1-1|once|NA
TGTGCCAGCAGCTTAGTGGGTCCTAGCGACGGAGAAGCTTTCTTT
CASSLVGPSDGEAFF
>TRBV20-1|TRBJ1-5|few|TRBD1
TGCAGTGCTGGACAGGGTGAGCCCCAGCATTTT
CSAGQGEPQHF
>TRBV7-3|TRBJ1-1|NA|NA
TGTGCCAGCAGCTTAGGAGGGGACACTGAAGCTTTCTTT
CASSLGGDTEAFF
>TRBV3-1/TRBV3-2|TRBJ2-7|few|TRBD2
TGTGCCAGCAGCCGGGAGGGCTCTTCCTACGAGCAGTACTTC
CASSREGSSYEQYF
>TRBV27|TRBJ2-5|NA|NA
TGTGCCAGCAGTTTATCCAGGACTGCTCCAGAGACCCAGTACTTC
CASSLSRTAPETQYF
>TRBV4-1|TRBJ1-3|NA|NA
TGCGCCAGCAGCCCAGACAGACAGGTCGCCTGGGGGAGCTTTGGAAACACCATATATTTT
CASSPDRQVAWGSFGNTIYF
>TRBV27|TRBJ2-1|NA|NA
TGTGCCAGCGCGCTGTATTCCTACAATGAGCAGTTCTTC
CASALYSYNEQFF
>TRBV5-5|TRBJ1-3|NA|NA
TGTGCCAGCAGCTTGGACAGGGTGTCTGGAAACACCATATATTTT
CASSLDRVSGNTIYF
>TRBV6-1|TRBJ1-2|NA|TRBD1
TGTGCCAGCAGTGAAGCGGGAGGACAGGGTATCTATGGCTACACCTTC
CASSEAGGQGIYGYTF
>TRBV19|TRBJ1-2|NA|TRBD1
TGTGCCAGTAGTTCGACAGGGGGCAACTATGGCTACACCTTC
CASSSTGGNYGYTF
>TRBV7-8|TRBJ1-3|NA|NA
TGTGCCAGCAGCTTAGGGGCCTCTGGAAACACCATATATTTT
CASSLGASGNTIYF